A selection of T cell receptor beta chains follows, all from one sample in a study of cytomegalovirus exposure and HLA in healthy donors. The repertoire was sequenced with immunoSEQ multiplex PCR; TCRdb's copy has only in-frame clones and lacks some. The sample holds roughly 130,000 clones, 75% to 85% seen once. Sequenced sample: PBMCs. The source of these receptors is a man aged 40-49 years in good health and CMV-seronegative. CDR3s include the opening cysteine and the closing phenylalanine or tryptophan. The D gene is left open where the match is weak.

cdr3_aa	d_call	v_call	j_call
CASTRTGGKSEAFF	TRBD1	TRBV6-5	TRBJ1-1
CASSHRESNYEQYF	NA	TRBV23-1	TRBJ2-7
CASSLGSGSYLETQYF	TRBD2	TRBV5-1	TRBJ2-5
CASSLDSFNQPQHF	NA	TRBV28	TRBJ1-5
CATYGTGSYEQYF	TRBD1	TRBV10-3	TRBJ2-7
CASSVAGGDTGELFF	TRBD2	TRBV6-1	TRBJ2-2
CASSQAGGHQPQHF	NA	TRBV2	TRBJ1-5
CASSGSSYEQYF	NA	TRBV2	TRBJ2-7
CASSVGWGGTDTQYF	TRBD2	TRBV9	TRBJ2-3
CASSLQQDYEQYF	NA	TRBV7-8	TRBJ2-7
CASSPRTSRQETQYF	TRBD2	TRBV27	TRBJ2-5